Below are 6 T cell receptor beta chains sequenced from a single sample in a study of T cells in women clearing cervical HPV infection. This table comes from immunoSEQ multiplex PCR, and its TCRdb copy is limited to in-frame clones, with some not included. There are roughly 49,000 clones in the sample, with about 1% held by the top ten. The sequenced sample was blood buffy coat. The receptors shown here come from a woman between 18 and 75 years old with a cervical HPV16 infection that either progressed to CIN3+ or cleared (not recorded which).

With respect to this clone: Read sequence stops 3 residues before the CDR3 end, and the germline J gene provides the missing end. V gene TRBV19 combines with J gene TRBJ2-3; a possible D gene is TRBD1 (5 bases). CDR1 LNHDA and CDR2 SQIVND come from the germline V gene (reference sequence). CDR3 length: 16 residues. This CDR3 is CASSMRQGAIGPPQYF. The CDR3 DNA, read in part, is TGTGCCAGTAGTATGAGGCAGGGCGCCATCGGCCCCCCG.

As concerns this clone: Read coverage stops 3 residues before the CDR3 terminus; the germline J gene supplies the remainder. The chain carries TRBV6-1 and TRBJ2-3, with a possible D match to TRBD2 (6 bases). Trimming cost V 2 bases and J 8 bases, with 20 bases left between them. This CDR3 is built from 16 residues. Germline V gene sequence: CDR1 MNHNS, CDR2 SASEGT. CDR3 DNA, as far as it was read: TGTGCCAGCAGTGAATTTCTTGAGAGGAGGGGTGGTACG. This codes for CASSEFLERRGGT. The entire CDR3 protein is CASSEFLERRGGTQYF.

A note on this clone: Coverage ceases 3 residues before the CDR3 finishes, and the germline J gene fills in the end. V gene TRBV6-1 combines with J gene TRBJ2-2; D is perhaps TRBD2 (5 bases). CDR1 is MNHNS and CDR2 is SASEGT in the germline V gene. The CDR3 spans 16 residues. CDR3 DNA, as far as it was read: TGTGCCAGCAGTGAAAGATTCGGGGTTGGGAATGAAAAG. Protein product: CASSERFGVGNEK. The CDR3 reads in full as CASSERFGVGNEKLFF.

Comments on this clone: The read is 3 residues too short to cover the CDR3 end, so that end is filled in from the germline J gene. The chain links TRBV4-2 to TRBJ2-2; 8 nucleotides match TRBD2. The CDR3 loop spans 17 amino acids. Germline values: CDR1 LGHNA, CDR2 YNFKEQ. V lost 0 bases, J lost 8 bases, and 11 bases stayed unmatched. This CDR3 reads CASSQDGGRGAGGELFF. CDR3 bases read: TGTGCCAGCAGCCAAGATGGGGGGCGGGGGGCGGGTGGGGAG.

On this clone itself: The read finishes 3 residues shy of the CDR3 end, and the germline J gene is used to complete it. The V call is TRBV19, the J call TRBJ1-5, with 10 bases lining up with TRBD1. This CDR3 has 16 amino acids. Per the germline V gene, CDR1 is LNHDA and CDR2 is SQIVND (reference sequence). The J segment lost 5 bases and the V segment lost 6 bases, leaving 10 bases of the junction unmatched. Incomplete CDR3 DNA: TGTGCCAGTAGAAAGGGGGACAGGGGACCGTATCAGCCC. Translated: CASRKGDRGPYQP. The CDR3, in full, reads CASRKGDRGPYQPQHF.

In the case of this clone: The CDR3 goes on 3 residues after the read ends, and that part is filled in from the germline J gene. This chain uses TRBV3-1 (or the pseudogene TRBV3-2) with TRBJ2-1; 11 positions agree with TRBD2. The V segment lost 1 base and the J segment 0 bases; nucleotides outside the gene matches: 5. CDR1 and CDR2 from the germline V gene are LGHDT and YNNKEL (reference sequence). The CDR3 has 18 amino acids. CDR3 in amino acids: CASSQAPSGGPSYNEQFF. CDR3 DNA (partial): TGTGCCAGCAGCCAAGCACCTAGCGGGGGGCCCTCCTACAATGAG.